This T cell receptor (beta chain) was retrieved from a study of shared clonotypes between healthy human individuals. There are 13 residues in the CDR3. Looked up from germline, CDR1 is SNHLY and CDR2 is FYNNEI. V was cut by 8 bases and J by 4 bases, with 14 bases left in between. A CD45RA-negative memory subset and a CD45RA+ naive subset were separated from the CD4+ cells. Measured with immunoSEQ multiplex PCR; TCRdb has only the in-frame clones, and not every one. The sample has hundreds of thousands of clones, around 97% seen once; the top ten hold roughly 0.055%. This TCR came from a woman in her twenties or thirties in good health. The sequencing input was naive CD4+ T cells sorted from blood. Subset here: CD45RA+ positively selected. The chain joins TRBV2 to TRBJ2-5; D is uncertain. The CDR3 loop is CASGRLPGETQYF. DNA of the CDR3: TGTGCCAGCGGTCGACTGCCCGGAGAGACCCAGTACTTC.